This T cell receptor (beta chain) was recorded in a study of technical replicates of blood from several donors. Germline CDR1 and CDR2: SNHLY and FYNNEI. With V trimmed by 4 bases and J by 5 bases, 3 bases remained unmatched. This CDR3 region has 15 residues. Here immunoSEQ multiplex PCR was the method, and the copy in TCRdb shows in-frame clones only, minus some. The sample has 60,000 to 90,000 clones; around 97% are singletons. This chain connects TRBV2 to TRBJ2-6; 9 nucleotides line up with TRBD2. The TCR originated in a human donor in good health. Sequencing was performed on T cells isolated from PBMCs. The CDR3: CASSGLAGRANVLTF. The CDR3 DNA reads as TGTGCCAGCAGTGGCCTAGCGGGACGGGCCAACGTCCTGACTTTC.